This T cell receptor (beta chain) was sequenced in a study of blood T cell repertoires in COVID-19. Across the whole study: Acute and convalescent COVID-19 specimens originated in the United States, Italy and Spain. PBMCs, B-cell-depleted T cells, or T cells were the source of the cDNA or gDNA that made up the material.

Study processing details: Amplification of reference gene primers was used by the study to estimate nucleated cell counts. Generated by immunoSEQ multiplex PCR, the TCRdb table keeps only in-frame clones and is missing some. The V and J calls and clone size are taken from that table; D and trimming were inferred from the DNA. The table has around 95,000 clones, about 90% seen once; the top ten hold 5%. The source is a human donor in a cohort sampled during active COVID-19. Source material: peripheral blood.

CDR3 residues: CASSGGIDRARGYTF. CDR3 DNA sequence: TGTGCCAGCAGTGGGGGGATAGACAGGGCGCGTGGCTACACCTTC. The gene calls are TRBV2 and TRBJ1-2, with 7 bases fitting TRBD1. CDR1 SNHLY and CDR2 FYNNEI come from the germline V gene. This CDR3 has 15 residues. Unmatched junction bases numbered 12, after V lost 4 bases and J lost 7 bases.